Shown below are 2 T cell receptor beta chains from a single sample sequenced in a study of shared clonotypes between healthy human individuals. CD45RO-negative, CCR7-selected cells formed the naive CD8 fraction, which excluded terminally differentiated effector memory CD45RA+ cells. The repertoire was sequenced with immunoSEQ multiplex PCR; TCRdb's copy has only in-frame clones and lacks some. Of about 2 million clones listed, roughly 94% are singletons. Sequencing input: naive CD8+ T cells sorted from blood. The receptors were gathered from a man in his late teens or twenties in good health.

This chain joins TRBV19 and TRBJ1-1; D is unclear. The CDR3 sequence is 18 residues long. The germline V gene has CDR1 LNHDA and CDR2 SQIVND (reference sequence). V lost 7 bases and J lost 0, with 24 bases in between. The CDR3 sequence is CASTSGPLVLTMNTEAFF. As DNA, the CDR3 is TGTGCCAGTACCTCTGGTCCCCTTGTTCTGACCATGAACACTGAAGCTTTCTTT.

The J gene is TRBJ2-1, the V gene TRBV7-9; TRBD2 matches at 8 bases. Germline trimming cut 5 bases from V and 3 bases from J; bases unmatched to any gene: 6. CDR3 length: 15 residues. Germline V gene lookup returns CDR1 SEHNR and CDR2 FQNEAQ (reference sequence). Here the CDR3 DNA reads TGTGCCAGCAGCGCAACTAGCGGATTCTACAATGAGCAGTTCTTC. Translated: CASSATSGFYNEQFF.